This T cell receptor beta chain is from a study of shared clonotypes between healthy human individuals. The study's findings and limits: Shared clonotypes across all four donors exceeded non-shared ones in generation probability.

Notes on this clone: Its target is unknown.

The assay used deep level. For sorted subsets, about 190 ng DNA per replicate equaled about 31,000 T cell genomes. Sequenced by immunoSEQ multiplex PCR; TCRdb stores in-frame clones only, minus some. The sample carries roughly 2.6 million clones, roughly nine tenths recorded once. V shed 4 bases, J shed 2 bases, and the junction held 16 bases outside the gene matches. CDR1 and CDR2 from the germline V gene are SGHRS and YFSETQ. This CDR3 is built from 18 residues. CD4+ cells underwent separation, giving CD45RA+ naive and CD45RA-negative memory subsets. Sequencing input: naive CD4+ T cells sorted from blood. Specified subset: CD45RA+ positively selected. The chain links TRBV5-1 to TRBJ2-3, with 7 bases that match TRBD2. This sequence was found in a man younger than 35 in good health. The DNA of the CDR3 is TGCGCCAGCAGCCCCAGGATGGGGTTTCTAGCGGACACAGATACGCAGTATTTT. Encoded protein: CASSPRMGFLADTDTQYF.